This T cell receptor (beta chain) was found in a study of CXCR3-negative and CXCR3-positive naive CD8 T cells. In the study overall: Sequencing yielded approximately 150 million TRB reads, roughly 1.5 +/- 0.3 million per library.

Details on this clonotype: Antigen unknown.

Study results and caveats: Naive cells that were CXCR3-positive had more hydrophobic TRB CDR3s (compared with CXCR3-negative naive cells). Each naive subset displayed comparably high diversity, whereas memory CD8+ cells displayed much lower diversity. Naive CXCR3-positive and CXCR3-negative cells shared TRBV-TRBJ usage; memory cells diverged.

The study made its TRB cDNA libraries by 5' RACE, adding UMI labels. TCRdb re-called the 5' RACE reads; every CDR3 protein appears as one record, without DNA. The sample holds about 84,000 distinct CDR3 sequences. CD8+ T cell subsets were each sorted in triplicate, more than 250,000 cells apiece. The sequence came from a human donor in good health. Some clones in this sample may be carry-over from other donors' samples. Sequencing was carried out using naive CXCR3+ CD8+ T cells from blood. Subset specified: CD45RO-CCR7+CD27+CD95- naive CD8+ T cells expressing CXCR3 (TNR3+).

The CDR3 region is CASSLAGQPQHF. The rearrangement uses TRBV13 and TRBJ1-5. The germline gives CDR1 PRHDT, CDR2 FYEKMQ (reference sequence). This CDR3 has 12 residues.